Listed below are T cell receptor beta chains from one sample, sequenced in a study of blood T cell repertoires in COVID-19. Using immunoSEQ multiplex PCR, the repertoire was profiled, and TCRdb retains in-frame clones only, with some absent. The data hold tens of thousands of clones, with around 83% observed a single time. The sequencing input was peripheral blood. The receptors were gathered from a woman aged 55-70 years with acute or convalescent COVID-19. Both conserved end residues are part of each CDR3. A D gene is named only where the DNA matches it firmly. Clone size appears in some rows only: once, few, many, or a class for an expanded clone.

D: TRBD1; size: .; V: TRBV4-2; J: TRBJ1-4; CDR3: CASSQDLSPHTGGIEKLFF
D: TRBD1; size: .; V: TRBV5-8; J: TRBJ2-5; CDR3: CASSFSTGTRETQYF
D: .; size: .; V: TRBV4-1; J: TRBJ1-6; CDR3: CASSLDSGNSPLHF
D: TRBD2; size: .; V: TRBV27; J: TRBJ2-7; CDR3: CASSSRLAGGHKVDEQYF
D: TRBD2; size: .; V: TRBV7-9; J: TRBJ2-7; CDR3: CASSPTSGTASYEQYF
D: TRBD1; size: .; V: TRBV19; J: TRBJ1-1; CDR3: CASKVAGGYGTEAFF
D: .; size: .; V: TRBV2; J: TRBJ2-3; CDR3: CATSYSTDTQYF
D: TRBD1; size: .; V: TRBV28; J: TRBJ2-1; CDR3: CASSPTGVGYNEQFF
D: TRBD2; size: .; V: TRBV5-8; J: TRBJ2-7; CDR3: CASSLLRRWEGSYEQYF
D: .; size: .; V: TRBV19; J: TRBJ1-1; CDR3: CASSPRGALASTEAFF
D: .; size: once; V: TRBV5-6; J: TRBJ1-6; CDR3: CASSLGYVSSYNSPLHF
D: .; size: .; V: TRBV7-9; J: TRBJ1-2; CDR3: CASRPGDGTLNYGYTF
D: TRBD1; size: .; V: TRBV20-1; J: TRBJ1-2; CDR3: CSASTGDFGGYTF
D: TRBD1; size: .; V: TRBV6-5; J: TRBJ1-2; CDR3: CASSPTGFLNYGYTF
D: .; size: .; V: TRBV29-1; J: TRBJ1-1; CDR3: CSANRGGTEAFF
D: .; size: .; V: TRBV3-1/TRBV3-2; J: TRBJ2-5; CDR3: CASSPRPEATQYF
D: .; size: .; V: TRBV10-2; J: TRBJ1-5; CDR3: CASTEVGANQPQHF